The clone carrying this TCR beta chain was recorded many times. Its antigen is undetermined. TCRdb itself ran the 5' RACE reads through MiXCR, one entry per CDR3 protein. The data contain 300,000 to 350,000 distinct CDR3 sequences, roughly 15% of them seen just once; the ten biggest clones take up approximately 22%. This CDR3 comprises 16 residues. V lost 5 bases to trimming and J lost 1 base; unmatched junction nucleotides: 8. The germline V gene encodes CDR1 SGHTA and CDR2 FQGNSA. This sample is drawn from a study of T-cell memory formation after mild COVID-19. Study-wide context: Clustering of TCRs was largely donor specific. Study-wide results and caveats: For contracting clones, CD4+ ones sat mainly in CM and EM, CD8+ in EMRA.

The rearrangement uses TRBV7-2 and TRBJ2-3; 8 nucleotides align to TRBD2. This TCR derives from a man aged 18 to 30 who had mild COVID-19 (a few samples of this study predate the infection). Cell type and time point are not known. The sample taken for sequencing was PBMCs or a T cell subset sorted from them (not recorded which). CDR3 in amino acids: CASSPRRGARTDTQYF. The CDR3 DNA reads TGTGCCAGCAGCCCAAGGCGGGGGGCGCGCACAGATACGCAGTATTTT.